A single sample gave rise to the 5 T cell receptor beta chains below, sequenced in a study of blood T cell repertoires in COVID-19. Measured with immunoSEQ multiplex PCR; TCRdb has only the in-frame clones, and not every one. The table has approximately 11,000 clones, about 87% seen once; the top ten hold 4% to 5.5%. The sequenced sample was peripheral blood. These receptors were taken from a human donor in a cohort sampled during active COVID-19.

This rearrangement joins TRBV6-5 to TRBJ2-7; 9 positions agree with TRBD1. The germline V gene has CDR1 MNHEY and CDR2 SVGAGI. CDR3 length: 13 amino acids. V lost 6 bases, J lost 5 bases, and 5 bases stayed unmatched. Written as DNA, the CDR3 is TGTGCCAGCAGGGGACAGGGTATCCACGAGCAGTACTTC. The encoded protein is CASRGQGIHEQYF.

CDR3 sequence: CASSYSAYEQYF. The DNA for the CDR3 is TGTGCCAGCAGTTACTCCGCCTACGAGCAGTACTTC. The chain has TRBV6-2 or TRBV6-3 and TRBJ2-7, with D uncertain. CDR1 and CDR2 (germline): MNHEY, SVGEGT. Trimming removed 0 bases from V and 2 bases from J, with 2 bases in between. CDR3 length: 12 amino acids.

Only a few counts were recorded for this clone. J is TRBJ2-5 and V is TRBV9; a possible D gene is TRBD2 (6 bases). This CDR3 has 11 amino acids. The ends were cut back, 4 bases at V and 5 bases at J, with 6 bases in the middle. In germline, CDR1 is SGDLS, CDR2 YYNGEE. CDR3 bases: TGTGCCAGCAGCCGGGGGGAGACCCAGTACTTC. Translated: CASSRGETQYF. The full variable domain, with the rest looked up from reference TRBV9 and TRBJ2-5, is DSGVTQTPKHLITATGQRVTLRCSPRSGDLSVYWYQQSLDQGLQFLIQYYNGEERAKGNILERFSAQQFPDLHSELNLSSLELGDSALYFCASSRGETQYFGPGTRLLVL.

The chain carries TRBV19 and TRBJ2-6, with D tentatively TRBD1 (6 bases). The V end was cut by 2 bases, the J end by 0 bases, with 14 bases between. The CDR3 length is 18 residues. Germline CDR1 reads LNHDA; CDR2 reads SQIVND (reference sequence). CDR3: CASSIRRGPRSGANVLTF. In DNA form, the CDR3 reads TGTGCCAGTAGTATACGCAGGGGTCCTCGCTCTGGGGCCAACGTCCTGACTTTC.

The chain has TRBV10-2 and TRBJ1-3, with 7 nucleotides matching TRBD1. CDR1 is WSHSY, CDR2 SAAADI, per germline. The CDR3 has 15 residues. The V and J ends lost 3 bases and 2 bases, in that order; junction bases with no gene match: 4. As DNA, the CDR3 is TGCGCCAGCAGTGAAACAGGGGAGGCTGGAAACACCATATATTTT. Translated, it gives CASSETGEAGNTIYF.